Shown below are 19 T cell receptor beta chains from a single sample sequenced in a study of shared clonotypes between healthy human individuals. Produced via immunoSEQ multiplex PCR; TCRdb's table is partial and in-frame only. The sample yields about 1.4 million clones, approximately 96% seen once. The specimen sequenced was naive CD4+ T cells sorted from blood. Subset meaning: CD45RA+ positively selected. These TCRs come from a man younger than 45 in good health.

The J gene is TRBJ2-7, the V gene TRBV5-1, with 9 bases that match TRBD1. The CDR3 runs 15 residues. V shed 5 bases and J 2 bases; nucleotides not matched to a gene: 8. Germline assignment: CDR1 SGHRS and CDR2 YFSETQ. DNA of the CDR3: TGCGCCAGCAGTATCGCGGGACAGGGTACCTACGAGCAGTACTTC. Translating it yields CASSIAGQGTYEQYF.

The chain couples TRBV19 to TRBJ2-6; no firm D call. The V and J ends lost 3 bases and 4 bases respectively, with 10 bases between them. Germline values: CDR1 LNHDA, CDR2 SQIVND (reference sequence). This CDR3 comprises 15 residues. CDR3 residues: CASSMAGFGANVLTF. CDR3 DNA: TGTGCCAGTAGTATGGCTGGGTTCGGGGCCAACGTCCTGACTTTC.

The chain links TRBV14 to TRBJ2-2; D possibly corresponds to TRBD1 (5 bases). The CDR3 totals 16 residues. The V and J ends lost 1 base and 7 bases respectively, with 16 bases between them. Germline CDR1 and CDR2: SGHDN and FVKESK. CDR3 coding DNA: TGTGCCAGCAGCCAAGTAAGGGGTCGAAAGGACGGGGAGCTGTTTTTT. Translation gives CASSQVRGRKDGELFF.

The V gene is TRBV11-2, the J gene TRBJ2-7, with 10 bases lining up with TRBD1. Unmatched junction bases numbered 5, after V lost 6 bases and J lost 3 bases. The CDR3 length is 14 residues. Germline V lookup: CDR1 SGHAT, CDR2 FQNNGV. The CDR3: CASSPGQGLYEQYF. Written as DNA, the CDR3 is TGTGCCAGCAGTCCGGGACAGGGGCTCTACGAGCAGTACTTC.

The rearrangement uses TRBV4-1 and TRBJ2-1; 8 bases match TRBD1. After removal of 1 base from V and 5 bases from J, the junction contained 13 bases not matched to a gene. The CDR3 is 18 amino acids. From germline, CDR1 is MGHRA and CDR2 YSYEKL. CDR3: CASSQVPPTGVRNNEQFF. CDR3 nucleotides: TGCGCCAGCAGCCAAGTCCCGCCGACAGGGGTTCGTAACAATGAGCAGTTCTTC.

As DNA, the CDR3 is TGTGCCAGCAGTTACGCGACAGGGTCTAATGAAAAACTGTTTTTT. Its translation: CASSYATGSNEKLFF. The chain combines TRBV6-6 with TRBJ1-4, with 7 bases that match TRBD1. CDR3 length: 15 residues. CDR1 is MNHNY, CDR2 SVGAGI, per germline (reference sequence). V trimming: 2 bases; J trimming: 3 bases; junction bases outside the gene matches: 3.

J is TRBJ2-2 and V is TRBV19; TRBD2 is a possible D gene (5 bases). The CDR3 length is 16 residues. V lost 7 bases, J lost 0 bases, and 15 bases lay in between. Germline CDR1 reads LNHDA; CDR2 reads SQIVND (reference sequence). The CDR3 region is CASKEERRSNTGELFF. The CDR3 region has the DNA TGTGCCAGTAAGGAGGAGAGGAGATCGAACACCGGGGAGCTGTTTTTT.

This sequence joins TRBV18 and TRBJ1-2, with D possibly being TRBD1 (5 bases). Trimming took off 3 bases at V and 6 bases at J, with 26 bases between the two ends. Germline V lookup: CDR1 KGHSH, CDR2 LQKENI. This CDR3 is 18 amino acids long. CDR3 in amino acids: CASSPEPLERGLRDGYTF. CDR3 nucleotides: TGTGCCAGCTCACCTGAACCCCTCGAGAGGGGTCTGAGGGATGGCTACACCTTC.

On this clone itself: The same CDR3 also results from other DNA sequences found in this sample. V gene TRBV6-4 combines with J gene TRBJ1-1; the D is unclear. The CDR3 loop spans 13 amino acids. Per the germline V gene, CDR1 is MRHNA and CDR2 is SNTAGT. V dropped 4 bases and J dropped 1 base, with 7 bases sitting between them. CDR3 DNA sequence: TGTGCCAGCAGTGCGCGACAGAACACTGAAGCTTTCTTT. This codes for CASSARQNTEAFF.

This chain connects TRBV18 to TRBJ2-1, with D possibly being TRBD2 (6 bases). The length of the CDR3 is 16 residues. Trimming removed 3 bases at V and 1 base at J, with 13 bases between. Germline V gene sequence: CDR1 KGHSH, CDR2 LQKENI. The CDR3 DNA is TGTGCCAGCTCACCCCCGGCGGGACGGTCCTACAATGAGCAGTTCTTC. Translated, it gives CASSPPAGRSYNEQFF.

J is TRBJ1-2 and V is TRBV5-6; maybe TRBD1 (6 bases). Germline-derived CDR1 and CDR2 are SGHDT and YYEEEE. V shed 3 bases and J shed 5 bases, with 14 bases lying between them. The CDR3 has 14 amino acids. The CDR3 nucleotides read TGTGCCAGCAGCTCCCTCCAGGGGAGATATGGCTACACCTTC. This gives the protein CASSSLQGRYGYTF.

The CDR3 nucleotides read TGTGCCAGCAGTCCTGCGGGGGGGGCGAGCAATCAGCCCCAGCATTTT. It specifies CASSPAGGASNQPQHF. The genes are TRBV28 and TRBJ1-5; tentative D call: TRBD1 (6 bases). Deletions cut 5 bases from V and 1 base from J, with 15 bases between. This CDR3 spans 16 amino acids. The germline gives CDR1 MDHEN, CDR2 SYDVKM.

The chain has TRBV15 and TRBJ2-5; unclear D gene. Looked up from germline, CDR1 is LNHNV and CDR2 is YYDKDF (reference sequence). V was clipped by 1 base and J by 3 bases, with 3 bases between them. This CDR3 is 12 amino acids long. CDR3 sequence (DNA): TGTGCCACCAGCAGAGGGGAAGAGACCCAGTACTTC. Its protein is CATSRGEETQYF.

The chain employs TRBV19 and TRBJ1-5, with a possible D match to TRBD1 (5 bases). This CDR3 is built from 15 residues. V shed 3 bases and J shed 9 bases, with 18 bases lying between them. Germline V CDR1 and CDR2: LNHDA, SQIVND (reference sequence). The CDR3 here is CASSIFLGPKRPQHF. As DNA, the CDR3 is TGTGCCAGTAGTATTTTTTTGGGGCCTAAACGGCCCCAGCATTTT.

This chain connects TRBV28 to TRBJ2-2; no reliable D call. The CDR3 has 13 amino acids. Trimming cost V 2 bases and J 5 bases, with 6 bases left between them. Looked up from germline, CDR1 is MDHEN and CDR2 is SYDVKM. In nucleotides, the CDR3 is TGTGCCAGCAGTTTACAAATGACCGGGGAGCTGTTTTTT. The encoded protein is CASSLQMTGELFF.

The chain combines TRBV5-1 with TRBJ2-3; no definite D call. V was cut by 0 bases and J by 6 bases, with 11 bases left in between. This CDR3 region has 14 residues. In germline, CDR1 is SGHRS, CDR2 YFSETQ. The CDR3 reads CASSLVGARDTQYF. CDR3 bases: TGCGCCAGCAGCTTGGTCGGCGCGCGGGATACGCAGTATTTT.

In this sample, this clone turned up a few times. The chain's CDR3 is CASRDRKDTEAFF. In DNA, the CDR3 is TGTGCCAGCAGGGACAGAAAGGACACTGAAGCTTTCTTT. The chain combines TRBV6-1 with TRBJ1-1; possibly TRBD1 for D (6 bases). CDR1 MNHNS and CDR2 SASEGT come from the germline V gene. The CDR3 totals 13 residues. V was shortened by 6 bases and J by 3 bases, with 11 bases between the two germline ends.

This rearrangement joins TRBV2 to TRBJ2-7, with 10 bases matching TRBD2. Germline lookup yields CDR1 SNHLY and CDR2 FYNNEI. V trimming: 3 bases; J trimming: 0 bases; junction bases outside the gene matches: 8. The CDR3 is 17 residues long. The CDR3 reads CASSDPSGGFVSYEQYF. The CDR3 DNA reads TGTGCCAGCAGTGATCCTAGCGGGGGATTCGTCTCCTACGAGCAGTACTTC.

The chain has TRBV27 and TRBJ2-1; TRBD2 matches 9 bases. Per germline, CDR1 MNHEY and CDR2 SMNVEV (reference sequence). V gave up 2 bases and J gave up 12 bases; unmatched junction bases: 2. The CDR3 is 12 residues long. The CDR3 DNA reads TGTGCCAGCAGTTTACCTAGCGGGGCGCAGTTCTTC. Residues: CASSLPSGAQFF.